This T cell receptor beta chain came from a study of blood T cells in healthy people across ages. This CDR3 is 14 amino acids long. Trimming removed 5 bases at V and 2 bases at J, with 13 bases between. The germline gives CDR1 SEHNR, CDR2 FQNEAQ (reference sequence). A J-beta primer mix and a sample-barcoded 5' primer were used in a second PCR of about 6 to 12 cycles. Each CDR3 protein gets one entry after TCRdb re-called the 5' RACE reads with MiXCR. The data show hundreds of thousands of distinct CDR3 sequences, around 42% seen once. Specimen: blood. The receptor's source is a man in his 60s in good health. The rearrangement joins TRBV7-9 to TRBJ2-7, with TRBD2 as a possible D gene (6 bases). The DNA of the CDR3 is TGTGCCAGCAGCACCGGCGGGGCCGCCTACGAGCAGTACTTC. It specifies CASSTGGAAYEQYF.